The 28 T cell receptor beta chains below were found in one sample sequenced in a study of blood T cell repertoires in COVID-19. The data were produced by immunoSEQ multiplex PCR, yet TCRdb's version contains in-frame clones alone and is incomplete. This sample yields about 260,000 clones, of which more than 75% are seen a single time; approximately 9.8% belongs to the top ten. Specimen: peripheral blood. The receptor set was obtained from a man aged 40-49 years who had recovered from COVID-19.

The CDR3 nucleotides are TGTGCCAGCAGCTCGTACAGGGGGCGAGGCTATGGCTACACCTTC. Translation gives CASSSYRGRGYGYTF. This chain uses TRBV11-2 with TRBJ1-2; 9 bases fit TRBD1. The CDR3 covers 15 residues. After removal of 4 bases from V and 4 bases from J, the junction contained 7 bases not matched to a gene. Per the germline V gene, CDR1 is SGHAT and CDR2 is FQNNGV.

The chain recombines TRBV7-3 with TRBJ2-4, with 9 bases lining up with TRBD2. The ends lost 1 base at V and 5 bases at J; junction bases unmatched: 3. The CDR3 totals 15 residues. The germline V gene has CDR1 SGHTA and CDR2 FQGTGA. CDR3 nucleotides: TGTGCCAGCAGCTTAAGGGGGACTAGCCAAAACATTCAGTACTTC. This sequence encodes CASSLRGTSQNIQYF. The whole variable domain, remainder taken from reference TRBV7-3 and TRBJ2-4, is GAGVSQTPSNKVTEKGKYVELRCDPISGHTALYWYRQSLGQGPEFLIYFQGTGAADDSGLPNDRFFAVRPEGSVSTLKIQRTERGDSAVYLCASSLRGTSQNIQYFGAGTRLSVL.

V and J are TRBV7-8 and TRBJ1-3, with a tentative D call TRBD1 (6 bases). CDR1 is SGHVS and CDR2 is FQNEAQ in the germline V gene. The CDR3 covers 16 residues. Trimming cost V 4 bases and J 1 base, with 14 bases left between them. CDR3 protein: CASSSPRGVSGNTIYF. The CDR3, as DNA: TGTGCCAGCAGCTCTCCCAGGGGAGTATCTGGAAACACCATATATTTT.

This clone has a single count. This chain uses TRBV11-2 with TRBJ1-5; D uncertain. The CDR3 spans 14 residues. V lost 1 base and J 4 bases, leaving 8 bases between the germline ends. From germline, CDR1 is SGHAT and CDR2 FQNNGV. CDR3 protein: CASSLAGLNQPQHF. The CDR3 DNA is TGTGCCAGCAGCTTAGCGGGTCTTAATCAGCCCCAGCATTTT. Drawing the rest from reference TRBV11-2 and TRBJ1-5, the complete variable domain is EAGVAQSPRYKIIEKRQSVAFWCNPISGHATLYWYQQILGQGPKLLIQFQNNGVVDDSQLPKDRFSAERLKGVDSTLKIQPAKLEDSAVYLCASSLAGLNQPQHFGDGTRLSIL.

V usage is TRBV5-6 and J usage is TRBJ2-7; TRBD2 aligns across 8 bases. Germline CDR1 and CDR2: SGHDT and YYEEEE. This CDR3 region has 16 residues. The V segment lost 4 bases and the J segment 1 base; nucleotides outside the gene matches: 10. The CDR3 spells CASSLRGTRHSYEQYF. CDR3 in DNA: TGTGCCAGCAGCCTCCGGGGGACTAGACATTCCTACGAGCAGTACTTC.

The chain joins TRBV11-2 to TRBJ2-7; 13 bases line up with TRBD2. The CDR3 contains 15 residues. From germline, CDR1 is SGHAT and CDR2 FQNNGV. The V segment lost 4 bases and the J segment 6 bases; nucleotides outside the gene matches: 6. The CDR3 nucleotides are TGTGCCAGCAGCTCGGGACTAGCGGGGCGGGGCGAGCAGTACTTC. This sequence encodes CASSSGLAGRGEQYF.

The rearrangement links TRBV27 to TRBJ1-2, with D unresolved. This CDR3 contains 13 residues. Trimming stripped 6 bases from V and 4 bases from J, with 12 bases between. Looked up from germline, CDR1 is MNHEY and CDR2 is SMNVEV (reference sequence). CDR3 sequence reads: CASRTDAGYGYTF. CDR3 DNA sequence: TGTGCCAGCAGGACCGACGCAGGCTATGGCTACACCTTC.

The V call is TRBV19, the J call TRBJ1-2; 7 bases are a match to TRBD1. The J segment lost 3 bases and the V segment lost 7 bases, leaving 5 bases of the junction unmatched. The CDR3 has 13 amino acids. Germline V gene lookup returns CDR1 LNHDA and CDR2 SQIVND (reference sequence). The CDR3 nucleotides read TGTGCCAGTACCAATCAGGGGGACTATGGCTACACCTTC. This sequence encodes CASTNQGDYGYTF.

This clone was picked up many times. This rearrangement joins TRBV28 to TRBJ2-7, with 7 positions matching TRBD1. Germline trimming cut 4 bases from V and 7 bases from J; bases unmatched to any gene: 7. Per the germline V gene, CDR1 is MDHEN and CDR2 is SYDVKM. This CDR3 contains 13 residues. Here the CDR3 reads CASSYRGTGEQYF. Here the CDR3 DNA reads TGTGCCAGCAGTTACAGGGGCACAGGAGAGCAGTACTTC. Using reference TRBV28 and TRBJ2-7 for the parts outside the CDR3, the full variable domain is DVKVTQSSRYLVKRTGEKVFLECVQDMDHENMFWYRQDPGLGLRLIYFSYDVKMKEKGDIPEGYSVSREKKERFSLILESASTNQTSMYLCASSYRGTGEQYFGPGTRLTVT.

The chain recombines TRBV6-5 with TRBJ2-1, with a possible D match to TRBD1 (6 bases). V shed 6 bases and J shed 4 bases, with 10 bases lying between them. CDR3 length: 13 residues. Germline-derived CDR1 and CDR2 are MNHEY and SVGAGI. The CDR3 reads CASRGAQYNEQFF. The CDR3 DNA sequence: TGTGCCAGCAGGGGGGCTCAGTACAATGAGCAGTTCTTC.

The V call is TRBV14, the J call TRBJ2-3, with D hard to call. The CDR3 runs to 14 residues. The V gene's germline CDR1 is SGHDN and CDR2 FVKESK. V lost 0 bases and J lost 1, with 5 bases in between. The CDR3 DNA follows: TGTGCCAGCAGCCAAGACTTTCGCACAGATACGCAGTATTTT. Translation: CASSQDFRTDTQYF.

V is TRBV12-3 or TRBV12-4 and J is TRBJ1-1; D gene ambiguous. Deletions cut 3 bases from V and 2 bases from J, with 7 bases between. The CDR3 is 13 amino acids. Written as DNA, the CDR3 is TGTGCCAGCAGTTTCCAGCGTAACACTGAAGCTTTCTTT. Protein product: CASSFQRNTEAFF.

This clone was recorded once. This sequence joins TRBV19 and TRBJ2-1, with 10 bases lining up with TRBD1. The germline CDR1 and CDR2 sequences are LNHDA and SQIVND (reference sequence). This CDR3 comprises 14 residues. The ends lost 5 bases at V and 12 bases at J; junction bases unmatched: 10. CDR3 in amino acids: CASSPGQGPLRQFF. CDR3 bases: TGTGCCAGTAGTCCGGGACAGGGGCCTTTACGGCAGTTCTTC.

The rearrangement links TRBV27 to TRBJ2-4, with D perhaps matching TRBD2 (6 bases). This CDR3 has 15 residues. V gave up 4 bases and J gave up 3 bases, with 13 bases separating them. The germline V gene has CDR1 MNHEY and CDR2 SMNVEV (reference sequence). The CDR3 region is CASSSEGIGKNIQYF. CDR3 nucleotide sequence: TGTGCCAGCAGTTCGGAGGGTATTGGCAAAAACATTCAGTACTTC.

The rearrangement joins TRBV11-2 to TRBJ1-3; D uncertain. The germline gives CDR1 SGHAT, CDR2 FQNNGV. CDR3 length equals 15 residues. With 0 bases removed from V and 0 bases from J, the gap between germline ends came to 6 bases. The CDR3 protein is CASSLEKSSGNTIYF. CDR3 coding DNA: TGTGCCAGCAGCTTAGAGAAGAGCTCTGGAAACACCATATATTTT.

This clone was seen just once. As DNA, the CDR3 is TGTGCCAGCAGAAGGGAGATCGATGGCTACACCTTC. Its protein is CASRREIDGYTF. This chain uses TRBV2 with TRBJ1-2; no clear D gene. Germline lookup yields CDR1 SNHLY and CDR2 FYNNEI. This CDR3 comprises 12 residues. Trimming took off 6 bases at V and 6 bases at J, with 11 bases between the two ends.

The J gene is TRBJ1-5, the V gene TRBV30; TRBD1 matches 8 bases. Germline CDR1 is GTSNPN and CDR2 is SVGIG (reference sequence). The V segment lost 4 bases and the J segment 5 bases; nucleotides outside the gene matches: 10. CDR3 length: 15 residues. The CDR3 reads CAWTPGARGHQPQHF. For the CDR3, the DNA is TGTGCCTGGACCCCAGGGGCCAGGGGGCATCAGCCCCAGCATTTT.

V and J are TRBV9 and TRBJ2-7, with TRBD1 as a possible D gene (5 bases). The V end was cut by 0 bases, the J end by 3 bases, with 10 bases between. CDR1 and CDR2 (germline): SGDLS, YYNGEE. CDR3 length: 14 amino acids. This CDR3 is CASSVDPQGYEQYF. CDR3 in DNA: TGTGCCAGCAGCGTAGATCCTCAGGGCTACGAGCAGTACTTC.

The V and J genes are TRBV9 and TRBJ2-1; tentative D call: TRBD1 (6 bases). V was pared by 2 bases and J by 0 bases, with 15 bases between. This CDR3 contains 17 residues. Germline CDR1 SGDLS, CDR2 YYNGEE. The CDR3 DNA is TGTGCCAGCAGCGTCGACCCGCAGGGGAGCTCCTACAATGAGCAGTTCTTC. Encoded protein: CASSVDPQGSSYNEQFF.

This CDR3 is CASSLRPRVVASSTDTQYF. The CDR3 DNA reads as TGTGCCAGCAGCTTACGTCCTAGAGTAGTGGCGTCTAGCACAGATACGCAGTATTTT. V and J are TRBV7-6 and TRBJ2-3; D not resolved. V lost 2 bases and J 0 bases, leaving 21 bases between the germline ends. The CDR3 spans 19 residues. Germline loops: CDR1 SGHVS, CDR2 FNYEAQ.

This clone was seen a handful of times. CDR3 sequence (DNA): TGCGCCAGCAGCCAAAAGACATCCCAGCAGTACTTC. It codes for CASSQKTSQQYF. V usage is TRBV4-3 and J usage is TRBJ2-7; D gene ambiguous. V was shortened by 2 bases and J by 8 bases, with 10 bases between the two germline ends. This CDR3 comprises 12 residues. Germline-derived CDR1 and CDR2 are LGHNA and YSLEER.

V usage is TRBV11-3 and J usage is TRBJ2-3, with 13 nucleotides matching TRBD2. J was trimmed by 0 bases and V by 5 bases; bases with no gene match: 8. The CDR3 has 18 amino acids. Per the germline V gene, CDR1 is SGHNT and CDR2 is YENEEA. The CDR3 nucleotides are TGTGCCAGCAGCACCGGGACTAGCGGGACCCCTAGCACAGATACGCAGTATTTT. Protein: CASSTGTSGTPSTDTQYF.

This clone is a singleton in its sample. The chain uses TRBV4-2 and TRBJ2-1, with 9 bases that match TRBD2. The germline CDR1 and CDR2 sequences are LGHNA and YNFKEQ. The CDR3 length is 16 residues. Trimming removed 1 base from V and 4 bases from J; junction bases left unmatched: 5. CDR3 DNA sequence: TGTGCCAGCAGCCAAGTGGCTAGCGGGATTTACAATGAGCAGTTCTTC. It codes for CASSQVASGIYNEQFF.

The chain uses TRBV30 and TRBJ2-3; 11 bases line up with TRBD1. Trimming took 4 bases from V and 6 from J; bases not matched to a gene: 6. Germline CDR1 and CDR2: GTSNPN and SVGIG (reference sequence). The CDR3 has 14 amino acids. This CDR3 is CAWNGQGAWDTQYF. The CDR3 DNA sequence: TGTGCCTGGAACGGACAGGGGGCTTGGGATACGCAGTATTTT.

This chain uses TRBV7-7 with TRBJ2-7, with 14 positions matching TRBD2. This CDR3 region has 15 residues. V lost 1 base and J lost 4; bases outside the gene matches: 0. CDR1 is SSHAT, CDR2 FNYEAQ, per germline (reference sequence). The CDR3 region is CASSLGTSGRYEQYF. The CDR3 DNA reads TGTGCCAGCAGCTTAGGGACTAGCGGGAGGTACGAGCAGTACTTC.

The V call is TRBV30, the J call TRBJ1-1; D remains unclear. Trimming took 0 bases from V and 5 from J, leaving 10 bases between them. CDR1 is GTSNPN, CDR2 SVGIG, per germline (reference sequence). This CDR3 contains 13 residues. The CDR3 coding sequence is TGTGCCTGGAGTGTACTCGACGGGACTGAAGCTTTCTTT. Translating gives CAWSVLDGTEAFF. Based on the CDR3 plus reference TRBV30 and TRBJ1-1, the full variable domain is SQTIHQWPATLVQPVGSPLSLECTVEGTSNPNLYWYRQAAGRGLQLLFYSVGIGQISSEVPQNLSASRPQDRQFILSSKKLLLSDSGFYLCAWSVLDGTEAFFGQGTRLTVV.

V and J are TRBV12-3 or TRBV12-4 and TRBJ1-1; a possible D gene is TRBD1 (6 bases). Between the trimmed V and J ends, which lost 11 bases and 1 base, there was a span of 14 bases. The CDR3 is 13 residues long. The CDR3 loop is CAGQLRGNTEAFF. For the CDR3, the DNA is TGTGCCGGACAGTTGAGAGGGAACACTGAAGCTTTCTTT.

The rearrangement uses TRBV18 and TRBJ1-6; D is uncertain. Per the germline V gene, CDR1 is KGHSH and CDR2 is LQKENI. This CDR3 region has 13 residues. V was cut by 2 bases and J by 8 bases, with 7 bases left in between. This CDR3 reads CASSPSADSPLHF. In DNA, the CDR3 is TGTGCCAGCTCACCATCCGCGGATTCACCCCTCCACTTT.